These T cell receptor beta chains were read from a single sample in a study of T cells in Graves' hyperthyroidism and ophthalmopathy. TCRdb re-analysed the multiplex PCR reads in MiXCR, keeping a single row per CDR3 protein. This sample has approximately 400,000 distinct CDR3 sequences, with roughly 25% found just once. Material for sequencing was blood. The receptor set was obtained from a man aged 45 to 65 with Graves' hyperthyroidism. The CDR3 runs from the conserved cysteine through the conserved F or W. D genes are given only for firm matches. Not all rows give a size; the values are once, few, many and, for expanded clones, a class.

TRBV29-1,TRBJ2-7,-,few,CSARTVPYKQYF,TGCAGCGCCCGGACAGTCCCCTACAAGCAGTACTTC
TRBV10-1,TRBJ1-1,TRBD1,few,CASSKSGGYTEAFF,TGCGCCAGCAGTAAGTCAGGGGGCTACACTGAAGCTTTCTTT
TRBV3-1,TRBJ2-5,TRBD2,once,CASSQGPSGLQETQYF,TGTGCCAGCAGCCAAGGTCCTAGCGGATTACAAGAGACCCAGTACTTC
TRBV29-1,TRBJ1-2,TRBD1,-,CSVGEFVGQRSGYTF,TGCAGCGTTGGGGAGTTTGTGGGACAGAGATCCGGCTACACCTTC
TRBV18,TRBJ2-2,TRBD1,many,CASSPGQSNTGELFF,TGTGCCAGCTCACCGGGACAGTCGAACACCGGGGAGCTGTTTTTT
TRBV20-1,TRBJ2-1,-,-,CSALRGLGGNEQFF,TGCAGTGCTTTGCGGGGCCTAGGGGGCAATGAGCAGTTCTTC
TRBV5-1,TRBJ2-5,TRBD2,-,CASSLDAGEVGTQYF,TGCGCCAGCAGCTTGGACGCGGGAGAGGTCGGGACCCAGTACTTC
TRBV27,TRBJ2-3,TRBD2,-,CASSPGTSGSRTDTQYF,TGTGCCAGCAGTCCGGGGACTAGCGGGAGTCGAACAGATACGCAGTATTTT
TRBV28,TRBJ1-1,-,-,CASSFIRRGSGAFF,TGTGCCAGCAGTTTCATCAGGAGGGGGAGCGGAGCTTTCTTT
TRBV11-1,TRBJ2-1,TRBD2,many,CASSRLAGAPGYNEQFF,TGTGCCAGCAGCCGACTAGCGGGAGCCCCCGGGTACAATGAGCAGTTCTTC
TRBV18,TRBJ1-1,TRBD1,-,CASSLFRDSQLKNTEAFF,TGTGCCAGCTCACTATTCCGGGACAGCCAACTAAAAAACACTGAAGCTTTCTTT
TRBV6-1,TRBJ2-7,TRBD1,-,CATYPRDRATYEQYF,TGTGCCACATACCCCCGGGACAGGGCTACCTACGAGCAGTACTTC
TRBV28,TRBJ1-6,-,few,CASGFTSNYNSPLHF,TGTGCCAGCGGATTTACCAGCAACTATAATTCACCCCTCCACTTT
TRBV11-2,TRBJ2-7,-,few,CASSLVGNPHEQYF,TGTGCCAGCAGCTTAGTGGGGAACCCTCACGAGCAGTACTTC
TRBV7-9,TRBJ2-7,TRBD1,many,CASSFTGQGSSYEQYF,TGTGCCAGCAGTTTTACTGGACAGGGGAGCTCCTACGAGCAGTACTTC
TRBV7-3,TRBJ2-1,-,-,CASSLSPVEQFGQFF,TGTGCCAGCAGCTTATCGCCGGTGGAGCAATTCGGGCAGTTCTTC
TRBV12-3/TRBV12-4,TRBJ2-1,TRBD2,few,CASTLAGWGYNEQFF,TGTGCCAGCACCCTAGCGGGATGGGGATACAATGAGCAGTTCTTC
TRBV5-4,TRBJ2-3,-,few,CASSPYKAGPSTDTQYF,TGTGCCAGCAGCCCCTATAAGGCGGGGCCTAGCACAGATACGCAGTATTTT
TRBV5-1,TRBJ1-1,TRBD1,-,CASSTQGELNTEAFF,TGCGCCAGCAGCACCCAGGGGGAATTGAACACTGAAGCTTTCTTT
TRBV20-1,TRBJ1-1,-,-,CSARPPGRSFEAFF,TGCAGTGCACGCCCCCCCGGACGTAGCTTTGAAGCTTTCTTT
TRBV25-1,TRBJ1-2,-,once,CASSARNNYGYTF,TGTGCCAGCAGTGCCCGCAATAACTATGGCTACACCTTC
TRBV20-1,TRBJ1-5,-,few,CSARPGGGWGNQPQHF,TGCAGTGCTCGACCAGGCGGGGGTTGGGGCAATCAGCCCCAGCATTTT
TRBV30,TRBJ2-2,-,once,CAWSVLGTVTGELFF,TGTGCCTGGAGTGTACTCGGGACGGTCACCGGGGAGCTGTTTTTT
TRBV2,TRBJ2-2,-,many,CASSPQGYGGELFF,TGTGCCAGCAGTCCCCAAGGTTACGGCGGGGAGCTGTTTTTT
TRBV2,TRBJ2-1,TRBD2,few,CASRLLAGDYNEQFF,TGTGCCAGCAGATTACTAGCGGGAGACTACAATGAGCAGTTCTTC
TRBV2,TRBJ2-1,-,many,CASRQGGIQFF,TGTGCCAGCAGACAGGGGGGGATACAGTTCTTC
TRBV5-1,TRBJ2-3,-,-,CASSTDTDTQYF,TGCGCCAGCAGCACGGACACAGATACGCAGTATTTT
TRBV6-1,TRBJ2-7,-,many,CASRRGGRSYEQYF,TGTGCCAGCAGGAGGGGGGGCAGGTCCTACGAGCAGTACTTC
TRBV12-3/TRBV12-4,TRBJ1-1,TRBD1,many,CASSFLGQGNTEAFF,TGTGCCAGCAGTTTCCTCGGACAGGGGAACACTGAAGCTTTCTTT
TRBV7-2,TRBJ2-1,-,-,CASSWREDEQFF,TGTGCCAGCAGCTGGAGGGAAGATGAGCAGTTCTTC
TRBV7-9,TRBJ2-7,-,-,CASSRGGILYEQYF,TGTGCCAGCAGCCGGGGAGGTATTCTCTACGAGCAGTACTTC
TRBV11-3,TRBJ2-1,-,many,CASSLEQLAYNEQFF,TGTGCCAGCAGCTTAGAACAGCTCGCCTACAATGAGCAGTTCTTC
TRBV3-1,TRBJ1-2,-,few,CASSPTPNWDKANYGYTF,TGTGCCAGCAGCCCAACACCCAACTGGGACAAAGCTAACTATGGCTACACCTTC
TRBV18,TRBJ2-7,-,many,CASSPQTVYEQYF,TGTGCCAGCTCACCCCAGACAGTCTACGAGCAGTACTTC
TRBV5-1,TRBJ1-2,TRBD1,few,CASTLNGDRDGYTF,TGCGCCAGCACCTTGAACGGGGACAGGGATGGCTACACCTTC
TRBV11-1,TRBJ2-3,-,few,CASSLARGDTQYF,TGTGCCAGCAGCTTAGCGCGGGGAGATACGCAGTATTTT
TRBV18,TRBJ2-7,-,many,CASSRTGTNYEQYF,TGTGCCAGCTCACGAACTGGGACAAACTACGAGCAGTACTTC
TRBV19,TRBJ1-1,TRBD1,-,CASSQGQGLNTEAFF,TGTGCCAGTAGTCAAGGACAGGGTCTGAACACTGAAGCTTTCTTT
TRBV20-1,TRBJ2-5,-,-,CSARDSDNQETQYF,TGCAGTGCTAGAGATTCGGACAACCAAGAGACCCAGTACTTC
TRBV27,TRBJ1-1,TRBD1,many,CASSPPGTGNTEAFF,TGTGCCAGCAGTCCACCAGGGACAGGGAACACTGAAGCTTTCTTT
TRBV5-1,TRBJ2-5,TRBD2,few,CASSLDAVASGLRETQYF,TGCGCCAGCAGCTTGGACGCGGTGGCTAGCGGACTCCGAGAGACCCAGTACTTC